Each of the 24 T cell receptor beta chains below was sequenced from the same sample in a study of PD-1 blockade in classical Hodgkin lymphoma. Sequencing used immunoSEQ multiplex PCR; TCRdb keeps in-frame clones, though not all of them. The sample has around 60,000 clones; 70% to 90% are singletons. Time point meaning: cycle 4 day 1 (C4D1), after five to seven weeks of nivolumab. Every patient experienced relapse after autologous stem cell transplantation, and brentuximab vedotin exposure varied. This sample comprised peripheral blood mononuclear cells (PBMCs), obtained before the fourth cycle of nivolumab. These receptors originate from a human donor with classical Hodgkin lymphoma.

This sequence joins TRBV28 and TRBJ1-4; D ambiguous. Germline CDR1 reads MDHEN; CDR2 reads SYDVKM. V lost 4 bases and J lost 2, with 11 bases in between. The CDR3 runs to 15 residues. DNA of the CDR3: TGTGCCAGCAGTTCATCCCCTTTCACTAATGAAAAACTGTTTTTT. Its translation: CASSSSPFTNEKLFF.

The rearrangement joins TRBV5-7 to TRBJ1-1, with D possibly matching TRBD1 (6 bases). TRBV5-7 is marked as an open reading frame, function uncertain. V was pared by 3 bases and J by 3 bases, with 15 bases between. The CDR3 sequence is 15 residues long. The DNA for the CDR3 is TGTGCCAGCAGCTCTGGAGGCAGGGGATACACTGAAGCTTTCTTT. Protein product: CASSSGGRGYTEAFF.

This rearrangement joins TRBV28 to TRBJ1-2; D is possibly TRBD1 (5 bases). Trimming took off 6 bases at V and 4 bases at J, with 15 bases between the two ends. Germline CDR1 MDHEN, CDR2 SYDVKM. The CDR3 has 14 residues. The CDR3 coding sequence is TGTGCCAGCAGCCAGGGAGGGGCGTTCTATGGCTACACCTTC. It specifies CASSQGGAFYGYTF.

The CDR3 DNA reads TGTGCCAGCAGTTTCCGACAGGGGGCGACCGGGGAGCTGTTTTTT. Translation: CASSFRQGATGELFF. The rearrangement links TRBV28 to TRBJ2-2, with TRBD1 identical over 10 bases. Trimming took 3 bases from V and 5 from J; bases not matched to a gene: 3. Germline-derived CDR1 and CDR2 are MDHEN and SYDVKM. CDR3 length: 15 amino acids.

V is TRBV5-4 and J is TRBJ1-2; weak D call: TRBD1 (6 bases). This CDR3 is 15 amino acids long. The germline gives CDR1 SGHNT, CDR2 YYREEE (reference sequence). V gave up 0 bases and J gave up 4 bases, with 13 bases separating them. The chain's CDR3 is CASSLDPGEVYGYTF. DNA of the CDR3: TGTGCCAGCAGCTTGGACCCAGGGGAAGTCTATGGCTACACCTTC.

CDR3 nucleotide sequence: TGCGCCAGCAGCTTGAGGGGACTGGTGTTCGAAAAACTGTTTTTT. Translation gives CASSLRGLVFEKLFF. This chain joins TRBV5-1 and TRBJ1-4; TRBD1 might be the D (5 bases). The V gene's germline CDR1 is SGHRS and CDR2 YFSETQ. The CDR3 totals 15 residues. The V end lost 1 base, the J end lost 8 bases, and 15 bases lay between the germline ends.

The chain joins TRBV27 to TRBJ2-7, with 7 bases lining up with TRBD1. The CDR3 is 16 amino acids. Germline CDR1 MNHEY, CDR2 SMNVEV (reference sequence). J gave up 2 bases and V 5 bases, and 12 bases lay outside the gene matches. In DNA, the CDR3 is TGTGCCAGCAGTCCCCAATCCACAGGGGACGCCTACGAGCAGTACTTC. Encoded protein: CASSPQSTGDAYEQYF.

V usage is TRBV9 and J usage is TRBJ1-1; D is perhaps TRBD1 (6 bases). V lost 3 bases, J lost 7 bases, and 13 bases lay in between. CDR3 length: 13 amino acids. Germline values: CDR1 SGDLS, CDR2 YYNGEE. CDR3 DNA: TGTGCCAGCAGCGCCGGGGGGGCGGTTGAAGCTTTCTTT. This codes for CASSAGGAVEAFF.

The chain is built from TRBV7-8 and TRBJ1-3, with D hard to call. V was clipped by 5 bases and J by 4 bases, with 15 bases between them. This CDR3 spans 15 amino acids. CDR1 and CDR2 from the germline V gene are SGHVS and FQNEAQ. In DNA, the CDR3 is TGTGCCAGCAGCGCAAGCGCAGGTCTGGGAAACACCATATATTTT. It is translated as CASSASAGLGNTIYF.

The sample holds one count of this clone. This rearrangement joins TRBV25-1 to TRBJ2-7; 8 bases map to TRBD1. Germline V lookup: CDR1 MGHDK, CDR2 SYGVNS. The V segment lost 6 bases and the J segment 1 base; nucleotides outside the gene matches: 2. This CDR3 is 13 amino acids long. The CDR3 region has the DNA TGTGCCAGCAGGAGGACAGGGTCCTACGAGCAGTACTTC. It translates to CASRRTGSYEQYF.

This chain uses TRBV6-1 with TRBJ1-4, with 8 bases fitting TRBD1. Germline CDR1 is MNHNS and CDR2 is SASEGT. The V segment lost 8 bases and the J segment 7 bases; nucleotides outside the gene matches: 9. This CDR3 contains 14 residues. CDR3 amino acids: CASGRQGRSEKLFF. DNA for the CDR3: TGTGCCAGCGGACGACAGGGGCGGAGTGAAAAACTGTTTTTT.

The V call is TRBV5-1, the J call TRBJ1-5; no firm D call. V shed 0 bases and J shed 0 bases, with 7 bases lying between them. This CDR3 has 15 residues. From germline, CDR1 is SGHRS and CDR2 YFSETQ. The CDR3 coding sequence is TGCGCCAGCAGCTTGGACAGCATTAGCAATCAGCCCCAGCATTTT. Translating gives CASSLDSISNQPQHF.

V gene TRBV6-1 combines with J gene TRBJ1-5; no clear D gene. The length of the CDR3 is 13 residues. The germline V and J ends were trimmed by 4 bases and 4 bases, with 8 bases remaining between them. Germline V gives CDR1 MNHNS, CDR2 SASEGT. DNA of the CDR3: TGTGCCAGCAGTGTAAGGTGGAATCAGCCCCAGCATTTT. Translated: CASSVRWNQPQHF.

The chain recombines TRBV6-1 with TRBJ1-3; 9 bases map to TRBD1. Trimming took 5 bases from V and 0 from J; bases not matched to a gene: 2. The CDR3 consists of 15 residues. The V gene's germline CDR1 is MNHNS and CDR2 SASEGT. The CDR3 nucleotides are TGTGCCAGCAGTAGACAGGGGGACTCTGGAAACACCATATATTTT. Protein: CASSRQGDSGNTIYF.

This chain joins TRBV5-1 and TRBJ2-3; unclear D gene. Germline lookup yields CDR1 SGHRS and CDR2 YFSETQ. The CDR3 is 14 residues long. V lost 0 bases, J lost 1 base, and 6 bases lay in between. CDR3 sequence: CASSLGLGTDTQYF. Here the CDR3 DNA reads TGCGCCAGCAGCTTGGGTCTAGGCACAGATACGCAGTATTTT.

V gene TRBV7-9 combines with J gene TRBJ2-1, with 7 nucleotides matching TRBD2. The CDR3 covers 14 residues. Germline assignment: CDR1 SEHNR and CDR2 FQNEAQ (reference sequence). The junction had 11 bases not matched to a gene; V was cut back by 10 bases and J by 5 bases. The CDR3 sequence: CATKPGGGNNEQFF. The CDR3 region has the DNA TGTGCCACAAAGCCAGGCGGGGGAAACAATGAGCAGTTCTTC.

V is TRBV6-5 and J is TRBJ1-1, with D unresolved. V was cut by 0 bases and J by 0 bases, with 5 bases left in between. Germline V lookup: CDR1 MNHEY, CDR2 SVGAGI. CDR3 size: 14 residues. DNA of the CDR3: TGTGCCAGCAGTTACTCAGGGATGAACACTGAAGCTTTCTTT. It codes for CASSYSGMNTEAFF.

In this sample, this clone turned up a few times. J is TRBJ1-1 and V is TRBV19, with 7 bases aligning to TRBD1. The CDR3 length is 15 residues. Germline V lookup: CDR1 LNHDA, CDR2 SQIVND (reference sequence). Trimming cost V 5 bases and J 2 bases; bases outside gene matches: 8. As DNA, the CDR3 is TGTGCCAGTAGTCAGCGACAGGGCAATAACACTGAAGCTTTCTTT. Its translation: CASSQRQGNNTEAFF.

For the CDR3, the DNA is TGTGCCAGCAGCCAAAGACAGGGGGAGACCCAGTACTTC. Protein: CASSQRQGETQYF. This chain connects TRBV4-2 to TRBJ2-5; 8 nucleotides match TRBD1. The CDR3 spans 13 residues. CDR1 LGHNA and CDR2 YNFKEQ come from the germline V gene. J was trimmed by 5 bases and V by 2 bases; bases with no gene match: 1.

The chain recombines TRBV18 with TRBJ2-3; 8 bases agree with TRBD1. Trimming removed 3 bases from V and 6 bases from J; junction bases left unmatched: 2. From germline, CDR1 is KGHSH and CDR2 LQKENI. The CDR3 loop spans 13 amino acids. The CDR3, as DNA: TGTGCCAGCTCACCGGACAGGGAGGATACGCAGTATTTT. This codes for CASSPDREDTQYF.

The table lists this clone with a count of one. The genes are TRBV7-8 and TRBJ1-2, with TRBD1 matching over 7 bases. V lost 2 bases to trimming and J lost 1 base; unmatched junction nucleotides: 7. The V gene's germline CDR1 is SGHVS and CDR2 FQNEAQ. This CDR3 is 16 amino acids long. CDR3 protein: CASSLNWDSSNYGYTF. CDR3 nucleotides: TGTGCCAGCAGCTTAAACTGGGACAGCAGTAACTATGGCTACACCTTC.

V gene TRBV14 combines with J gene TRBJ1-2; TRBD1 agrees at 7 bases. Germline V gene lookup returns CDR1 SGHDN and CDR2 FVKESK. The J segment lost 4 bases and the V segment lost 6 bases, leaving 8 bases of the junction unmatched. The CDR3 length is 14 residues. The CDR3 DNA reads TGTGCCAGCAGTGGACAGGATGGGGCCTATGGCTACACCTTC. Translated: CASSGQDGAYGYTF.

The table lists this clone with a few counts. V gene TRBV5-6 combines with J gene TRBJ1-2; 9 positions agree with TRBD1. The CDR3 covers 16 residues. The V gene end was trimmed by 4 bases and the J gene end by 6 bases; junction bases not matched to a gene: 13. The V gene's germline CDR1 is SGHDT and CDR2 YYEEEE. Here the CDR3 DNA reads TGTGCCAGCAGCGTTCGGGGGACAGGGTTAAGGAATGGCTACACCTTC. It yields the protein CASSVRGTGLRNGYTF.

The chain uses TRBV18 and TRBJ1-6, with a tentative D call TRBD1 (5 bases). This CDR3 is built from 14 residues. In germline, CDR1 is KGHSH, CDR2 LQKENI. V shed 6 bases and J shed 7 bases, with 13 bases lying between them. CDR3 nucleotides: TGTGCCAGCTCCCAAGACAGAGTCAATTCACCCCTCCACTTT. Translation: CASSQDRVNSPLHF. Variable domain in full (rest from reference TRBV18 and TRBJ1-6): NAGVMQNPRHLVRRRGQEARLRCSPMKGHSHVYWYRQLPEEGLKFMVYLQKENIIDESGMPKERFSAEFPKEGPSILRIQQVVRGDSAAYFCASSQDRVNSPLHFGNGTRLTVT.